This T cell receptor beta chain was sequenced for a study of response to subunit inactivated influenza vaccine. Findings and caveats of the study: Each seasonal influenza vaccination, the authors suggested, recruits few new T cells.

Turning to this clonotype: The antigen is not known.

Via MiXCR, TCRdb re-called the RT-PCR reads, giving one row per CDR3 protein. The sample yields more than 700,000 distinct CDR3 sequences, approximately 22% seen once. The CDR3 has 16 amino acids. The junction had 6 bases not matched to a gene; V was cut back by 0 bases and J by 6 bases. CDR1 and CDR2 from the germline V gene are SGHRS and YFSETQ. This sequence was found in a man between 50 and 59 years old who received an inactivated influenza vaccine. The sample in question was PBMCs from blood, obtained roughly 5 days after vaccination. The chain has TRBV5-1 and TRBJ2-2; 9 bases fit TRBD1. CDR3 in amino acids: CASSLEPGQGSGELFF. The CDR3 coding sequence is TGCGCCAGCAGCTTGGAACCGGGACAGGGTTCCGGGGAGCTGTTTTTT. Based on the CDR3 plus reference TRBV5-1 and TRBJ2-2, the full variable domain is KAGVTQTPRYLIKTRGQQVTLSCSPISGHRSVSWYQQTPGQGLQFLFEYFSETQRNKGNFPGRFSGRQFSNSRSEMNVSTLELGDSALYLCASSLEPGQGSGELFFGEGSRLTVL.